Listed below are T cell receptor beta chains from one sample, sequenced in a study of blood T cell repertoires in COVID-19. This table comes from immunoSEQ multiplex PCR, and its TCRdb copy is limited to in-frame clones, with some not included. The sample yields approximately 250,000 clones, around nine tenths seen once. The sample was PBMCs or T cells enriched from blood (not recorded which). The receptor source for this set is a woman in her thirties or forties who had been exposed to COVID-19. Each CDR3 is given with its conserved first and last residue. The D gene is left open where the match is weak. The size entry is marked missing in some rows and otherwise reads once, few, many or a size class.

V	J	D	size	CDR3	DNA
TRBV19	TRBJ1-1	TRBD1	-	CASSDRANTEAFF	TGTGCCAGTTCAGACAGGGCGAACACTGAAGCTTTCTTT
TRBV9	TRBJ2-7	TRBD2	-	CASSLREGTVSYEQYF	TGTGCCAGCAGCTTACGGGAGGGGACGGTTTCCTACGAGCAGTACTTC
TRBV9	TRBJ2-3	TRBD1	-	CASSVADRVQYF	TGTGCCAGCAGCGTAGCAGACAGGGTACAGTATTTT
TRBV10-3	TRBJ1-3	-	-	CAIRTLSSGNTIYF	TGTGCCATCAGGACACTGAGCTCTGGAAACACCATATATTTT
TRBV24-1	TRBJ2-3	TRBD2	-	CATTGGLGPDTQYF	TGTGCCACCACCGGGGGGTTGGGGCCAGATACGCAGTATTTT
TRBV5-4	TRBJ2-3	TRBD1	-	CASSLGDRDTDTQYF	TGTGCCAGCAGCCTGGGTGACAGGGACACAGATACGCAGTATTTT
TRBV2	TRBJ1-2	-	-	CASDQGTNYGYTF	TGTGCCAGCGATCAGGGGACTAACTATGGCTACACCTTC
TRBV3-1/TRBV3-2	TRBJ2-3	-	-	CASSKRTDTQYF	TGTGCCAGCAGCAAGCGCACAGATACGCAGTATTTT
TRBV10-3	TRBJ2-2	-	-	CATAINANTGELFF	TGTGCCACAGCGATCAACGCGAACACCGGGGAGCTGTTTTTT
TRBV2	TRBJ1-6	-	-	CASSVSGSSYNSPLHF	TGTGCCAGCAGTGTATCGGGGAGCTCCTATAATTCACCCCTCCACTTT
TRBV10-3	TRBJ2-3	TRBD2	-	CAIGFGASGRDTQYF	TGTGCCATCGGGTTTGGGGCTAGCGGGAGAGATACGCAGTATTTT
TRBV5-4	TRBJ1-4	TRBD1	-	CASSSDRDATNEKLFF	TGTGCCAGCAGCTCCGACAGGGACGCAACTAATGAAAAACTGTTTTTT
TRBV7-3	TRBJ2-2	-	-	CASSLTLTGELFF	TGTGCCAGCAGCTTAACCCTCACCGGGGAGCTGTTTTTT
TRBV15	TRBJ2-1	TRBD2	-	CATSRGGTSPSPLYNEQFF	TGTGCCACCAGCAGAGGAGGGACTAGTCCCTCCCCTCTCTACAATGAGCAGTTCTTC
TRBV5-1	TRBJ2-5	TRBD2	few	CASTGGGREETQYF	TGCGCCAGCACCGGCGGGGGGAGAGAAGAGACCCAGTACTTC